These 27 T cell receptor beta chains were sequenced from one sample in a study of cytomegalovirus exposure and HLA in healthy donors. TCRdb's copy holds only in-frame clones and misses some; the assay was immunoSEQ multiplex PCR. This table holds around 150,000 clones, roughly 89% found once. Material for sequencing was PBMCs. Receptors originate from a woman aged 18 to 35 in good health and CMV-seropositive.

This rearrangement joins TRBV10-3 to TRBJ2-5; 7 bases are a match to TRBD2. CDR3 size: 13 residues. Germline V gene lookup returns CDR1 ENHRY and CDR2 SYGVKD. V lost 8 bases, J lost 2 bases, and 5 bases stayed unmatched. The CDR3 DNA is TGTGCCATCGGGGGGGGGAAGCAAGAGACCCAGTACTTC. Protein: CAIGGGKQETQYF.

The chain is built from TRBV5-1 and TRBJ2-7, with TRBD2 identical over 9 bases. This CDR3 has 18 amino acids. Germline V gives CDR1 SGHRS, CDR2 YFSETQ. V lost 0 bases to trimming and J lost 1 base; unmatched junction nucleotides: 11. The CDR3 protein is CASSLEGVAGAASYEQYF. For the CDR3, the DNA is TGCGCCAGCAGCTTGGAAGGGGTAGCGGGAGCAGCATCCTACGAGCAGTACTTC.

J is TRBJ1-1 and V is TRBV2, with 8 bases identical to TRBD1. The germline CDR1 and CDR2 sequences are SNHLY and FYNNEI. The CDR3 has 13 residues. J lost 0 bases, V lost 10 bases, and 4 bases had no gene match. The chain's CDR3 is CATKGQVNTEAFF. The CDR3 DNA reads as TGTGCCACCAAGGGACAGGTGAACACTGAAGCTTTCTTT. Together with reference TRBV2 and TRBJ1-1, the CDR3 gives the full variable domain: EPEVTQTPSHQVTQMGQEVILRCVPISNHLYFYWYRQILGQKVEFLVSFYNNEISEKSEIFDDQFSVERPDGSNFTLKIRSTKLEDSAMYFCATKGQVNTEAFFGQGTRLTVV.

The gene calls are TRBV28 and TRBJ2-5; 8 bases align to TRBD1. Trimming took 6 bases from V and 7 from J; bases not matched to a gene: 19. Per germline, CDR1 MDHEN and CDR2 SYDVKM. This CDR3 contains 17 residues. DNA of the CDR3: TGTGCCAGCAGCTCTCCTCTTATTCGGACAGGGATGTCGACCCAGTACTTC. As protein: CASSSPLIRTGMSTQYF.

Remarks on this clone: One end of the junction is discordant with germline, which a read error may explain. The chain couples TRBV7-9 to TRBJ1-2; D gene unclear. Germline V gene sequence: CDR1 SEHNR, CDR2 FQNEAQ (reference sequence). This CDR3 region has 12 residues. This chain's CDR3 is CASSLAAFFGGF. DNA of the CDR3: TGTGCCAGCAGCTTAGCAGCCTTCTTCGGCGGGTTC.

The CDR3 is CASKQGTLLEKLFF. CDR3 nucleotide sequence: TGTGCCAGCAAACAGGGGACCCTTCTAGAAAAACTGTTTTTT. This chain joins TRBV6-5 and TRBJ1-4; 7 bases align to TRBD1. J lost 8 bases, V lost 7 bases, and 10 bases had no gene match. Germline loops: CDR1 MNHEY, CDR2 SVGAGI. The CDR3 spans 14 residues.

V gene TRBV11-2 combines with J gene TRBJ1-5, with TRBD1 as a possible D gene (5 bases). This CDR3 has 11 residues. Trimming took off 6 bases at V and 13 bases at J, with 13 bases between the two ends. CDR1 is SGHAT and CDR2 is FQNNGV in the germline V gene. The CDR3 loop reads CASSSGLQQHF. Written as DNA, the CDR3 is TGTGCCAGCAGTTCGGGACTTCAACAGCATTTT.

V and J are TRBV19 and TRBJ1-1; D is undetermined. The CDR3 is made up of 12 amino acids. With 8 bases removed from V and 4 bases from J, the gap between germline ends came to 11 bases. Germline CDR1 LNHDA, CDR2 SQIVND (reference sequence). In DNA form, the CDR3 reads TGTGCCAGTGGCAACCGGGTCACTGAAGCTTTCTTT. Translating gives CASGNRVTEAFF.

The chain couples TRBV5-1 to TRBJ2-2; 8 bases fit TRBD1. Trimming removed 4 bases from V and 5 bases from J; junction bases left unmatched: 13. CDR3 size: 17 residues. Germline V lookup: CDR1 SGHRS, CDR2 YFSETQ. In DNA form, the CDR3 reads TGCGCCAGCAGCCCTGACAGGGGCGATCCCGGTACCGGGGAGCTGTTTTTT. Translated, it gives CASSPDRGDPGTGELFF.

The chain links TRBV19 to TRBJ1-3; maybe TRBD1 (6 bases). CDR1 LNHDA and CDR2 SQIVND come from the germline V gene (reference sequence). The CDR3 sequence is 14 residues long. V was pared by 5 bases and J by 0 bases, with 8 bases between. CDR3 nucleotide sequence: TGTGCCAGTAGTCGAGGGGGCTCTGGAAACACCATATATTTT. This sequence encodes CASSRGGSGNTIYF.

The chain couples TRBV7-9 to TRBJ2-2; 15 bases match TRBD2. The CDR3 runs 19 residues. Per the germline V gene, CDR1 is SEHNR and CDR2 is FQNEAQ (reference sequence). V was clipped by 8 bases and J by 4 bases; unmatched bases: 14. CDR3 bases: TGTGCCAGCGCCCTAGCGTACGGGACTAGCGGGGGGAGCACCGGGGAGCTGTTTTTT. As protein: CASALAYGTSGGSTGELFF.

In its sample, this clone was seen once. J is TRBJ2-3 and V is TRBV5-1; 7 nucleotides line up with TRBD2. The trim removed 0 bases at V and 4 bases at J, leaving 8 bases unmatched. The CDR3 is 16 amino acids. CDR1 SGHRS and CDR2 YFSETQ come from the germline V gene. CDR3 nucleotide sequence: TGCGCCAGCAGCTTGGAGGGACTACCTTCATCAGATACGCAGTATTTT. It is translated as CASSLEGLPSSDTQYF.

The chain combines TRBV30 with TRBJ1-1; possibly TRBD1 for D (5 bases). There are 13 residues in the CDR3. V was pared by 3 bases and J by 13 bases, with 21 bases between. Germline CDR1 is GTSNPN and CDR2 is SVGIG (reference sequence). The CDR3 sequence: CAWRGGMAYMGFF. The DNA for the CDR3 is TGTGCCTGGAGGGGGGGAATGGCCTACATGGGTTTCTTT.

This CDR3 reads CSVDGASGRGTDTQYF. The CDR3, as DNA: TGCAGCGTTGACGGGGCTAGCGGGAGGGGGACAGATACGCAGTATTTT. V usage is TRBV29-1 and J usage is TRBJ2-3, with 12 bases that match TRBD2. The CDR3 is 16 amino acids. The V gene's germline CDR1 is SQVTM and CDR2 ANQGSEA. The J segment lost 3 bases and the V segment lost 3 bases, leaving 7 bases of the junction unmatched.

The chain is built from TRBV7-9 and TRBJ1-4; no clear D gene. The germline V gene encodes CDR1 SEHNR and CDR2 FQNEAQ (reference sequence). This CDR3 contains 15 residues. V lost 5 bases to trimming and J lost 8 bases, with 18 bases between them. As DNA, the CDR3 is TGTGCCAGCAGCCCCACCCCCGGTGGGCAAGAAAAACTGTTTTTT. Translated, it gives CASSPTPGGQEKLFF.

Only one count was recorded for this clone. This chain links TRBV19 with TRBJ2-7, with TRBD1 identical over 7 bases. The CDR3 totals 15 residues. V lost 5 bases, J lost 0 bases, and 7 bases stayed unmatched. Germline V gives CDR1 LNHDA, CDR2 SQIVND (reference sequence). The chain's CDR3 is CASSVGQTSSYEQYF. CDR3 sequence (DNA): TGTGCCAGTAGTGTGGGACAGACCAGCTCCTACGAGCAGTACTTC.

The rearrangement uses TRBV5-4 and TRBJ2-2; 9 positions agree with TRBD1. V shed 3 bases, J shed 3 bases, and the junction held 6 bases outside the gene matches. This CDR3 comprises 16 residues. Germline CDR1 SGHNT, CDR2 YYREEE (reference sequence). The CDR3: CASSWGGTGYTGELFF. DNA for the CDR3: TGTGCCAGCAGCTGGGGCGGGACAGGGTACACCGGGGAGCTGTTTTTT.

The CDR3 sequence is CAWSPLAGGSGDTQYF. CDR3 bases: TGTGCCTGGAGTCCGCTAGCGGGGGGGAGTGGAGATACGCAGTATTTT. The chain recombines TRBV30 with TRBJ2-3; 12 bases match TRBD2. The CDR3 runs to 16 residues. CDR1 is GTSNPN, CDR2 SVGIG, per germline (reference sequence). V shed 2 bases and J 5 bases; nucleotides not matched to a gene: 8.

The chain joins TRBV7-9 to TRBJ2-1; tentative D call: TRBD2 (6 bases). The CDR3 totals 13 residues. The ends were cut back, 5 bases at V and 9 bases at J, with 14 bases in the middle. Germline values: CDR1 SEHNR, CDR2 FQNEAQ (reference sequence). The DNA of the CDR3 is TGTGCCAGCAGCGCCCGACTAGACGGTGAGCAGTTCTTC. Translating it yields CASSARLDGEQFF. Using reference TRBV7-9 and TRBJ2-1 for the parts outside the CDR3, the full variable domain is DTGVSQNPRHKITKRGQNVTFRCDPISEHNRLYWYRQTLGQGPEFLTYFQNEAQLEKSRLLSDRFSAERPKGSFSTLEIQRTEQGDSAMYLCASSARLDGEQFFGPGTRLTVL.

The chain couples TRBV27 to TRBJ1-2, with 8 positions matching TRBD1. With V trimmed by 5 bases and J by 4 bases, 6 bases remained unmatched. The CDR3 has 14 residues. CDR1 MNHEY and CDR2 SMNVEV come from the germline V gene (reference sequence). CDR3 region: CASSPQGAGYGYTF. The CDR3 DNA follows: TGTGCCAGCAGTCCGCAGGGGGCGGGCTATGGCTACACCTTC.

J is TRBJ1-1 and V is TRBV19; TRBD1 matches at 7 bases. Per germline, CDR1 LNHDA and CDR2 SQIVND (reference sequence). The CDR3 extends over 14 amino acids. V trimming: 7 bases; J trimming: 3 bases; junction bases outside the gene matches: 8. The CDR3 nucleotides read TGTGCCAGTACTACGACAGGGTCCGACACTGAAGCTTTCTTT. Its protein is CASTTTGSDTEAFF.

V is TRBV15 and J is TRBJ2-3; 8 nucleotides agree with TRBD2. With 6 bases clipped from V and 1 base from J, the junction kept 15 bases outside the gene matches. The CDR3 is 18 residues long. Germline-derived CDR1 and CDR2 are LNHNV and YYDKDF (reference sequence). The CDR3 loop is CATRRLAGTISRTDTQYF. The CDR3 DNA reads TGTGCCACCAGGAGGTTAGCGGGGACTATTTCCCGCACAGATACGCAGTATTTT. The full variable domain, rest sourced from reference TRBV15 and TRBJ2-3, is DAMVIQNPRYQVTQFGKPVTLSCSQTLNHNVMYWYQQKSSQAPKLLFHYYDKDFNNEADTPDNFQSRRPNTSFCFLDIRSPGLGDTAMYLCATRRLAGTISRTDTQYFGPGTRLTVL.

V is TRBV30 and J is TRBJ2-7, with D possibly being TRBD2 (6 bases). This CDR3 is 12 amino acids long. Trimming took 8 bases from V and 3 from J, leaving 14 bases between them. Germline V gene data show CDR1 as GTSNPN and CDR2 as SVGIG (reference sequence). This CDR3 reads CAHGGGGYEQYF. DNA of the CDR3: TGTGCCCACGGGGGAGGTGGCTACGAGCAGTACTTC.

The rearrangement uses TRBV7-3 and TRBJ2-2; tentatively, D is TRBD1 (5 bases). The CDR3 totals 14 residues. Trimming stripped 5 bases from V and 8 bases from J, with 15 bases between. In germline, CDR1 is SGHTA, CDR2 FQGTGA. The CDR3 coding sequence is TGTGCCAGCAGCCAGCAGGGTACGAATGGGGAGCTGTTTTTT. It translates to CASSQQGTNGELFF.

V is TRBV10-2 and J is TRBJ1-4; D is unclear. The CDR3 sequence is 11 residues long. Germline CDR1 reads WSHSY; CDR2 reads SAAADI. V lost 4 bases, J lost 8 bases, and 5 bases lay in between. CDR3 protein: CASSGEEKLFF. CDR3 bases: TGCGCCAGCAGTGGCGAAGAAAAACTGTTTTTT.

This chain uses TRBV28 with TRBJ1-2; 7 positions agree with TRBD1. This CDR3 is 18 amino acids long. J was trimmed by 5 bases and V by 3 bases; bases with no gene match: 18. Germline V gene sequence: CDR1 MDHEN, CDR2 SYDVKM. The CDR3 is CASSFFALQTTGLYGYTF. The CDR3 coding sequence is TGTGCCAGCAGTTTCTTTGCACTACAGACGACAGGGTTATATGGCTACACCTTC.

This chain joins TRBV16 and TRBJ2-7; no reliable D call. Trimming took 1 base from V and 4 from J, leaving 8 bases between them. The CDR3 sequence is 13 residues long. The germline CDR1 and CDR2 sequences are KGHSY and FQNENV. The CDR3 DNA is TGTGCCAGCAGCCAATTTTCCGGGTACGAGCAGTACTTC. Protein product: CASSQFSGYEQYF.